The clone carrying this T cell receptor beta chain was seen a handful of times. V lost 4 bases and J lost 4; bases outside the gene matches: 6. The germline V gene has CDR1 KGHSH and CDR2 LQKENI. The CDR3 length is 15 residues. The sample comes from a study of human T cells and chemical hapten exposure. As for the study in general: While the approximately 25-week study was under way, patients received diphenylcyclopropenone on the scalp every week.

TCRdb processed the RACE reads anew with MiXCR; each CDR3 protein has one entry. This table has under 450,000 distinct CDR3 sequences, about 6.3% appearing once. The time point was: patch test 2, 6 weeks after DPC sensitization. The treatment denotes: therapeutic diphenylcyclopropenone sensitization with weekly scalp DPC. Every donor had alopecia and was 18 to 70 years old; all were suitable for DPC. Unseparated into fractions, whole blood served as the source from which total RNA was extracted. V usage is TRBV18 and J usage is TRBJ2-3, with 9 bases identical to TRBD1. This receptor was identified in a young woman with alopecia areata. Some clones in this sample may be carry-over from other donors' samples. The specimen was whole blood, collected in connection with sensitization to the hapten diphenylcyclopropenone (DPC). The CDR3 nucleotides are TGTGCCAGCTCACGGCGGACAGGGGAGGCAGATACGCAGTATTTT. Its translation: CASSRRTGEADTQYF.